Below are 15 T cell receptor beta chains sequenced from a single sample in a study of shared clonotypes between healthy human individuals. Assay used: immunoSEQ multiplex PCR; TCRdb lists only in-frame clones, some missing. The sample holds 550,000 to 750,000 clones, roughly 94% seen once. The naive CD8 population came from CD45RO-negative cells selected for CCR7, without terminally differentiated effector memory CD45RA+ cells. Material: naive CD8+ T cells sorted from blood. The receptors were gathered from a man younger than 45 in good health.

This rearrangement joins TRBV5-1 to TRBJ2-5; D is possibly TRBD1 or TRBD2 (6 bases each). There are 15 residues in the CDR3. Germline V lookup: CDR1 SGHRS, CDR2 YFSETQ. Trimming took 2 bases from V and 5 from J, leaving 16 bases between them. CDR3 amino acids: CASSFSERGRETQYF. The CDR3 DNA sequence: TGCGCCAGCAGCTTCTCGGAGAGGGGGAGGGAGACCCAGTACTTC. Supplemented by reference TRBV5-1 and TRBJ2-5, the full variable domain reads KAGVTQTPRYLIKTRGQQVTLSCSPISGHRSVSWYQQTPGQGLQFLFEYFSETQRNKGNFPGRFSGRQFSNSRSEMNVSTLELGDSALYLCASSFSERGRETQYFGPGTRLLVL.

This clone was seen once. Its ends do not fully match the called genes, so a read error is possible. This chain uses TRBV30 with TRBJ1-1, with D unresolved. CDR3 length: 14 amino acids. CDR1 and CDR2 from the germline V gene are GTSNPN and SVGIG (reference sequence). The CDR3 sequence is CAWSFPDNQPDAFF. The DNA of the CDR3 is TGTGCCTGGAGTTTCCCCGACAACCAACCTGATGCTTTCTTT. Variable domain in full (rest from reference TRBV30 and TRBJ1-1): SQTIHQWPATLVQPVGSPLSLECTVEGTSNPNLYWYRQAAGRGLQLLFYSVGIGQISSEVPQNLSASRPQDRQFILSSKKLLLSDSGFYLCAWSFPDNQPDAFFGQGTRLTVV.

CDR3 loop: CSRSGNTEAFF. For the CDR3, the DNA is TGCAGTCGCAGTGGAAACACTGAAGCTTTCTTT. This chain connects TRBV20-1 to TRBJ1-1, with no clear D. V was cut by 8 bases and J by 2 bases, with 9 bases left in between. CDR3 size: 11 residues. Germline lookup yields CDR1 DFQATT and CDR2 SNEGSKA (reference sequence).

This clone was detected only once. The CDR3 nucleotides read TGTGCCAGCAGTCCCCGGGGCTTCGTCTACGAGCAGTACTTC. It is translated as CASSPRGFVYEQYF. The chain links TRBV28 to TRBJ2-7; TRBD1 or TRBD2 may be the D gene (5 bases each). Germline-derived CDR1 and CDR2 are MDHEN and SYDVKM. V shed 5 bases and J shed 3 bases, with 14 bases lying between them. This CDR3 spans 14 amino acids.

V is TRBV5-1 and J is TRBJ2-5; maybe TRBD2 (5 bases). Per the germline V gene, CDR1 is SGHRS and CDR2 is YFSETQ. The ends were cut back, 5 bases at V and 1 base at J, with 12 bases in the middle. This CDR3 is 14 amino acids long. The CDR3 DNA reads TGCGCCAGCAGTACTAGAGGCGCCCAAGAGACCCAGTACTTC. It encodes CASSTRGAQETQYF.

The chain is built from TRBV6-6 and TRBJ2-7, with 10 bases that match TRBD1. This CDR3 has 15 residues. J was trimmed by 2 bases and V by 8 bases; bases with no gene match: 9. Germline V lookup: CDR1 MNHNY, CDR2 SVGAGI (reference sequence). The CDR3 sequence: CASGTRDRGPYEQYF. The CDR3, as DNA: TGTGCCAGCGGAACCCGGGACAGGGGTCCCTACGAGCAGTACTTC.

The J gene is TRBJ2-1, the V gene TRBV9; D unclear. The CDR3 runs to 14 residues. Trimming removed 0 bases from V and 5 bases from J, with 9 bases in between. Germline-derived CDR1 and CDR2 are SGDLS and YYNGEE. The chain's CDR3 is CASSVGTLNNEQFF. The CDR3 DNA sequence: TGTGCCAGCAGCGTAGGGACCCTAAACAATGAGCAGTTCTTC.

This sequence joins TRBV7-9 and TRBJ2-3, with a tentative D call TRBD1 (6 bases). The CDR3 is made up of 19 amino acids. CDR1 SEHNR and CDR2 FQNEAQ come from the germline V gene (reference sequence). V was shortened by 3 bases and J by 0 bases, with 22 bases between the two germline ends. CDR3 DNA sequence: TGTGCCAGCAGCTTGTCTGGGGGCCGTCCTCATAAGAGCACAGATACGCAGTATTTT. Translating it yields CASSLSGGRPHKSTDTQYF.

In the case of this clone: The identical CDR3 is also encoded by other nucleotide sequences in the sample. CDR3 sequence (DNA): TGTGCCAGCAGCCAGAACAGGGGACCGAACCCCTACGAGCAGTACTTC. This codes for CASSQNRGPNPYEQYF. V usage is TRBV7-9 and J usage is TRBJ2-7, with 7 bases aligning to TRBD1. There are 16 residues in the CDR3. Looked up from germline, CDR1 is SEHNR and CDR2 is FQNEAQ (reference sequence). V was clipped by 5 bases and J by 2 bases; unmatched bases: 12.

V usage is TRBV7-6 and J usage is TRBJ1-2, with 7 bases aligning to TRBD1. Germline-derived CDR1 and CDR2 are SGHVS and FNYEAQ. The CDR3 has 14 amino acids. V was pared by 4 bases and J by 6 bases, with 8 bases of the junction left unmatched. As DNA, the CDR3 is TGTGCCAGCAGCTCATCACAGGGGTTGGATGGCTACACCTTC. This gives the protein CASSSSQGLDGYTF.

The chain combines TRBV29-1 with TRBJ2-1, with TRBD2 matching 15 bases. CDR1 is SQVTM, CDR2 ANQGSEA, per germline. Losses at the gene ends were 3 bases for V and 4 bases for J; bases not matched to a gene: 7. The CDR3 covers 17 residues. Written as DNA, the CDR3 is TGCAGCGTTGACCTGGGACTAGCGGGAGGAGGGTACAATGAGCAGTTCTTC. Protein sequence: CSVDLGLAGGGYNEQFF.

The chain is built from TRBV21-1 and TRBJ2-7; TRBD1, the table's D call, lacks a check against the DNA. TRBV21-1 has pseudogene status. The CDR3 runs 16 residues. The CDR3 DNA is TGTGCCAGCAGCAAATTATCGCAGGACAGGGCCTACGAGCAGTACTTC. Translating gives CASSKLSQDRAYEQYF.

CDR3 protein: CASSLDPRSTDEQFF. DNA of the CDR3: TGTGCCAGCAGCCTCGACCCGCGGAGTACGGATGAGCAGTTCTTC. This chain links TRBV9 with TRBJ2-1; D is unresolved. The germline V and J ends were trimmed by 4 bases and 8 bases, with 19 bases remaining between them. Germline V CDR1 and CDR2: SGDLS, YYNGEE. The length of the CDR3 is 15 residues. Together with reference TRBV9 and TRBJ2-1, the CDR3 gives the full variable domain: DSGVTQTPKHLITATGQRVTLRCSPRSGDLSVYWYQQSLDQGLQFLIQYYNGEERAKGNILERFSAQQFPDLHSELNLSSLELGDSALYFCASSLDPRSTDEQFFGPGTRLTVL.

The V and J genes are TRBV11-3 and TRBJ2-2; 16 bases match TRBD2. The CDR3 totals 18 residues. The germline V gene encodes CDR1 SGHNT and CDR2 YENEEA. With 5 bases clipped from V and 3 bases from J, the junction kept 6 bases outside the gene matches. Here the CDR3 reads CASSLGLAGGPDTGELFF. CDR3 DNA sequence: TGTGCCAGCAGCCTGGGACTAGCGGGAGGGCCCGACACCGGGGAGCTGTTTTTT.

V and J are TRBV21-1 and TRBJ2-1; the table's D gene call, TRBD1, was not cross checked with the DNA. TRBV21-1 is a documented pseudogene. This CDR3 comprises 20 residues. This CDR3 is CASSKGGRPSTGDRNNEQFF. The CDR3 DNA reads as TGTGCCAGCAGCAAAGGGGGTCGGCCCAGCACAGGGGACCGCAACAATGAGCAGTTCTTC.